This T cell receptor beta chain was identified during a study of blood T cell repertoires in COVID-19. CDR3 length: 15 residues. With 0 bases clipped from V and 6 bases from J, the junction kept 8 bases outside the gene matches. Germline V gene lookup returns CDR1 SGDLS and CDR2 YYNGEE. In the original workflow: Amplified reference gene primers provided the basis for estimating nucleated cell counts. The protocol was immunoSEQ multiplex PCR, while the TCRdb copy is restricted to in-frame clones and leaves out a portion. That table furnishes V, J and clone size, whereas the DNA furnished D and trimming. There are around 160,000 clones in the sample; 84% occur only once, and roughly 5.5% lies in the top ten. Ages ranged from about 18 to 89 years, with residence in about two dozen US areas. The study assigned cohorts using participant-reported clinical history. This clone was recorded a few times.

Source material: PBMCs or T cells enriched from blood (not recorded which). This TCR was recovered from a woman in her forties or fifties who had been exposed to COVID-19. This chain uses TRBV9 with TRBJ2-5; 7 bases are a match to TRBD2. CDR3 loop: CASSVGHGGGQTQYF. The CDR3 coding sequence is TGTGCCAGCAGCGTAGGTCACGGGGGAGGGCAGACCCAGTACTTC.